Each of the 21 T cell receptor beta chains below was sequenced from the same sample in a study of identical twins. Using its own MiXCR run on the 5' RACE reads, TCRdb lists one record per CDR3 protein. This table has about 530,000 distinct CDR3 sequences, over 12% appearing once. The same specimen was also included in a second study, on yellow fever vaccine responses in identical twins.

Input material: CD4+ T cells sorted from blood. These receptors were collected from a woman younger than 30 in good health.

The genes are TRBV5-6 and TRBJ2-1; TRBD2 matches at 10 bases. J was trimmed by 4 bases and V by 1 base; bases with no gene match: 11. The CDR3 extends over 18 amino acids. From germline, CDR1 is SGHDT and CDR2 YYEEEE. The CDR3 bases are TGTGCCAGCAGCTTGTTAACAACAGCGGGGGGGCATTACAATGAGCAGTTCTTC. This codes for CASSLLTTAGGHYNEQFF.

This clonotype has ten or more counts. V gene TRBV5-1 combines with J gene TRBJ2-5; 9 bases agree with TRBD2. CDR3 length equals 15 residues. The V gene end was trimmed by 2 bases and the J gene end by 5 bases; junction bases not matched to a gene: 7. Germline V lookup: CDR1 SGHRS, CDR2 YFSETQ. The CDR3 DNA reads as TGCGCCAGCAGCTTATCAGCGGGAGGTGCGGAGACCCAGTACTTC. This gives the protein CASSLSAGGAETQYF.

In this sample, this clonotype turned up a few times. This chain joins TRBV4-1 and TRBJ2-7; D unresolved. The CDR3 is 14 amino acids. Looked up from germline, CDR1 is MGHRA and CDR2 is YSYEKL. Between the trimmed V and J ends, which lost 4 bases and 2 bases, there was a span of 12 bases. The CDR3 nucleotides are TGCGCCAGCAGCCTCGCGACGGTTACCTACGAGCAGTACTTC. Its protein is CASSLATVTYEQYF.

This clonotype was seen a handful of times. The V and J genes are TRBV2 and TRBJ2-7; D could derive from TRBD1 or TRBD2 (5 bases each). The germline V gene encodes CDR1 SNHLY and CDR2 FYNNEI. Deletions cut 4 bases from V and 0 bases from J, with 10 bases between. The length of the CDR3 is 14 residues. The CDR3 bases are TGTGCCAGCAGTGGGGACCGGTACTCCTACGAGCAGTACTTC. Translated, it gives CASSGDRYSYEQYF.

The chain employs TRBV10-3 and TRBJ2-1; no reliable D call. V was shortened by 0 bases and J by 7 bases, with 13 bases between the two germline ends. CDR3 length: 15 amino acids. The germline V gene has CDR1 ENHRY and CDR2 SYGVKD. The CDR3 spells CAISESSFSRNEQFF. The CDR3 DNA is TGTGCCATCAGTGAGTCGTCGTTCAGTAGAAATGAGCAGTTCTTC.

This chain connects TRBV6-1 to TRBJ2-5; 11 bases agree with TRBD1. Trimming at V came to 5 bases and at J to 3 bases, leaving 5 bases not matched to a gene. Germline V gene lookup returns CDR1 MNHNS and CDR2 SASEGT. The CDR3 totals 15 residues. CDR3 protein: CASSPGTGGKETQYF. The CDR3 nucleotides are TGTGCCAGCAGTCCCGGGACAGGGGGGAAAGAGACCCAGTACTTC.

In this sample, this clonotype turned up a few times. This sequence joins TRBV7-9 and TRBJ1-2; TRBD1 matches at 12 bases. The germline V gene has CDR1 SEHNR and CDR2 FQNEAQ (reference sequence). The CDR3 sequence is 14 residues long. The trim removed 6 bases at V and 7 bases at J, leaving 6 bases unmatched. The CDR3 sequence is CASSQGQGARGYTF. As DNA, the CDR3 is TGTGCCAGCAGTCAGGGACAGGGGGCGCGTGGCTACACCTTC.

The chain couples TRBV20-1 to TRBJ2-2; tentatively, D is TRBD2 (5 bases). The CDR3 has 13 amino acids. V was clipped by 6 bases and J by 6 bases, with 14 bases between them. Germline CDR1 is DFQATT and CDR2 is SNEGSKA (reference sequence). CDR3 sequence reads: CSASGSDPGELFF. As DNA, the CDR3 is TGCAGTGCCTCGGGATCGGACCCCGGGGAGCTGTTTTTT.

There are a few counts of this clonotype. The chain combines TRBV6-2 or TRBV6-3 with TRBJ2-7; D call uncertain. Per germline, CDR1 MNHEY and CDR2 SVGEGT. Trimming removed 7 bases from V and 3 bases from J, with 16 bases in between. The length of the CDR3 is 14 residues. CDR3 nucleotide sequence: TGTGCCAGCACACAATCTGACGCTAGCTACGAGCAGTACGTC. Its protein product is CASTQSDASYEQYV.

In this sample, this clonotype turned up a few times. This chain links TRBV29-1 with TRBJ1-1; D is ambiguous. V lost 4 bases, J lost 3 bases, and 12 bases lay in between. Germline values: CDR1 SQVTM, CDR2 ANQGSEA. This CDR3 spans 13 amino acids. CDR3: CSVVVVRDTEAFF. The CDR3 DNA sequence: TGCAGCGTTGTGGTGGTCCGGGACACTGAAGCTTTCTTT.

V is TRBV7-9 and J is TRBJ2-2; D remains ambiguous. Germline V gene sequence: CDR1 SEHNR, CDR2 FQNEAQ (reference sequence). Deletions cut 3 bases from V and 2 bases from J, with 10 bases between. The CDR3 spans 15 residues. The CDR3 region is CASSFQDINTGELFF. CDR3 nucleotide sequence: TGTGCCAGCAGCTTTCAAGACATAAACACCGGGGAGCTGTTTTTT.

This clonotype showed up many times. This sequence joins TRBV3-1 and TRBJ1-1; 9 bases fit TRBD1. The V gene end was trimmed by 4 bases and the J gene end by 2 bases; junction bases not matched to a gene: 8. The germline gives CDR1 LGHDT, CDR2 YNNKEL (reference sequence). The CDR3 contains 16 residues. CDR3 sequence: CASSRAGTGKNTEAFF. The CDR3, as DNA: TGTGCCAGCAGCCGAGCCGGGACAGGGAAAAACACTGAAGCTTTCTTT. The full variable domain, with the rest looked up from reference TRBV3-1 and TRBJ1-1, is DTAVSQTPKYLVTQMGNDKSIKCEQNLGHDTMYWYKQDSKKFLKIMFSYNNKELIINETVPNRFSPKSPDKAHLNLHINSLELGDSAVYFCASSRAGTGKNTEAFFGQGTRLTVV.

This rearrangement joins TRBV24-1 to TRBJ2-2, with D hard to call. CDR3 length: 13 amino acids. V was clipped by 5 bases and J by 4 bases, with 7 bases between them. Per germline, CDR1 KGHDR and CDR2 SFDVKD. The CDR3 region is CATSAQLTGELFF. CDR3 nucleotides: TGTGCCACCAGTGCCCAACTCACCGGGGAGCTGTTTTTT.

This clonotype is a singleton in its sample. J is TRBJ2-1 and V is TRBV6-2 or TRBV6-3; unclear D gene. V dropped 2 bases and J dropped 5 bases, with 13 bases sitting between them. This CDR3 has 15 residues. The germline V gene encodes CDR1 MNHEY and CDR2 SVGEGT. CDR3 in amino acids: CASSYIGRPDNEQFF. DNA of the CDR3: TGTGCCAGCAGTTACATCGGCAGGCCCGACAATGAGCAGTTCTTC.

The CDR3 reads CSARRGETQYF. The CDR3 DNA sequence: TGCAGTGCCCGAAGGGGAGAGACCCAGTACTTC. This rearrangement joins TRBV20-1 to TRBJ2-5; the D gene is possibly TRBD1 (5 bases). Germline CDR1 DFQATT, CDR2 SNEGSKA (reference sequence). This CDR3 is 11 amino acids long. With 6 bases removed from V and 4 bases from J, the gap between germline ends came to 9 bases.

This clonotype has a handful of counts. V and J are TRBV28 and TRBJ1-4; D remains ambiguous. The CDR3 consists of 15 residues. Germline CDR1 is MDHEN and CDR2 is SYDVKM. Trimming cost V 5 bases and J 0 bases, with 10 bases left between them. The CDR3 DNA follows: TGTGCCAGCAGTCCCGGCCTTGCAACTAATGAAAAACTGTTTTTT. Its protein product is CASSPGLATNEKLFF.

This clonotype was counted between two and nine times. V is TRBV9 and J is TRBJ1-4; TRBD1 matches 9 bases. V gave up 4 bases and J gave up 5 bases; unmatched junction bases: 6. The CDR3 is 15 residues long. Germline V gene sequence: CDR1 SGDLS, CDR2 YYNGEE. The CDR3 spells CASSRKTGGNEKLFF. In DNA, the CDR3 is TGTGCCAGCAGCAGAAAGACAGGGGGGAATGAAAAACTGTTTTTT.

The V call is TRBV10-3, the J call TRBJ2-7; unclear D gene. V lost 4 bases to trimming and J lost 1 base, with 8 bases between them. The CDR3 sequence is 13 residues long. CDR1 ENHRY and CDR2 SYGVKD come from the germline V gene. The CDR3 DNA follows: TGTGCCATCAGTGGGTTTGGTTCCTACGAGCAGTACTTC. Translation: CAISGFGSYEQYF.

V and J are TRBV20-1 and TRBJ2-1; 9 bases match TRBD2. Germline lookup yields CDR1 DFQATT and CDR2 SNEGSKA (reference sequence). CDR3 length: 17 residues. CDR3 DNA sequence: TGCTGCTCTAGACGGGCTAGCGGGGTGGTTAGGGGAAATGAGCAGTTCTTC. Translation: CCSRRASGVVRGNEQFF.

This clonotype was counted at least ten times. CDR3 bases: TGCAGCGTTGAAGTCTCATCGGGCCACTACTCTCAGTACTTC. Its protein product is CSVEVSSGHYSQYF. The J gene is TRBJ2-7, the V gene TRBV29-1; D remains unclear. This CDR3 contains 14 residues. Between the trimmed V and J ends, which lost 1 base and 10 bases, there was a span of 20 bases. Germline V gene data show CDR1 as SQVTM and CDR2 as ANQGSEA.

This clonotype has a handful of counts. CDR3 sequence: CATSDLAGQLTPGEQFF. The CDR3 DNA follows: TGTGCCACCAGTGATTTGGCGGGACAGCTCACCCCAGGCGAGCAGTTCTTC. The chain couples TRBV24-1 to TRBJ2-1, with D possibly matching TRBD1 (7 bases). The CDR3 totals 17 residues. Germline V gene lookup returns CDR1 KGHDR and CDR2 SFDVKD. Trimming cost V 0 bases and J 10 bases, with 21 bases left between them.